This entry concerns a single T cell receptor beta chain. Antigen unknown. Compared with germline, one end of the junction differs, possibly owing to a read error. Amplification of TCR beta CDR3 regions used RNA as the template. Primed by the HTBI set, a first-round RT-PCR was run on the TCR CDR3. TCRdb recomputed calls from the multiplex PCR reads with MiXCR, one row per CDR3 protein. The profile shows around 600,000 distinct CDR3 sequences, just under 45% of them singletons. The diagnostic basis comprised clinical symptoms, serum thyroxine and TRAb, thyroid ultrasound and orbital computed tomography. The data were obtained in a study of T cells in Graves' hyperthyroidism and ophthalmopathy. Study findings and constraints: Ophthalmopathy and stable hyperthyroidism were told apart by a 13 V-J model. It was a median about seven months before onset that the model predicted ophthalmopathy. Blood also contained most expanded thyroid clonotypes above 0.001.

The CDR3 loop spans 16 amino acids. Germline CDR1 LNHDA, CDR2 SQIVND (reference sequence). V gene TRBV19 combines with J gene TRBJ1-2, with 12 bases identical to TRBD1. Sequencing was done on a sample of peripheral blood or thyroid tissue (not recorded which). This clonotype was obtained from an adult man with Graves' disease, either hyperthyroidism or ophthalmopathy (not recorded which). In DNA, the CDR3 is TGTGCCAGTAGTGTGCAGGGGACAGGGGGCGACTATGGCAACACCTTC. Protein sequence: CASSVQGTGGDYGNTF.